This T cell receptor beta chain was captured in a study of patients and donors after allogeneic stem cell transplantation. In TCRdb, the RT-PCR reads were re-called with MiXCR into one record per CDR3 protein. Among about 960,000 distinct CDR3 sequences, over 15% were seen once, and the ten largest hold roughly 6%. The CDR3 is made up of 16 amino acids. The V gene's germline CDR1 is LGHNA and CDR2 YNFKEQ. The V end lost 1 base, the J end lost 7 bases, and 17 bases lay between the germline ends. This clonotype was found a few times. The sequenced material came from blood, either unsorted or a sorted T cell fraction (not recorded which). The chain joins TRBV4-2 to TRBJ2-1; D may be TRBD2 (7 bases). The clonotype comes from a human donor who was either an allogeneic HSCT recipient or a stem cell or donor lymphocyte infusion donor (not recorded which). It is not recorded whose cells these are; they may come from a transplant donor. CDR3: CASSQVKGGGKNEQFF. The CDR3 nucleotides are TGTGCCAGCAGCCAAGTTAAGGGGGGAGGGAAGAATGAGCAGTTCTTC.